Below, 11 T cell receptor beta chains from the same sample are listed, as sequenced in a study of blood T cell repertoires in COVID-19. Generated by immunoSEQ multiplex PCR, the TCRdb table keeps only in-frame clones and is missing some. This repertoire shows about 410,000 clones, 86% found once; its top ten account for roughly 1.4%. The sample comprised peripheral blood. These TCRs come from a woman in her thirties with active or convalescent COVID-19.

The sample holds one count of this clone. The chain recombines TRBV12-3 or TRBV12-4 with TRBJ2-2; tentatively, D is TRBD1 (5 bases). The germline V and J ends were trimmed by 10 bases and 7 bases, with 16 bases remaining between them. The CDR3 has 13 residues. The CDR3 is CATRRGSGGELFF. CDR3 nucleotide sequence: TGTGCCACCCGAAGGGGTTCCGGCGGGGAGCTGTTTTTT.

The chain employs TRBV5-6 and TRBJ1-1, with TRBD1 matching 12 bases. This CDR3 has 17 residues. The germline V gene has CDR1 SGHDT and CDR2 YYEEEE. With V trimmed by 4 bases and J by 1 base, 8 bases remained unmatched. CDR3 coding DNA: TGTGCCAGCAGCGACCGGGACAGGGGGCAAGAGAACACTGAAGCTTTCTTT. Protein: CASSDRDRGQENTEAFF.

Of note for this clone: Additional DNA sequences in this sample encode the identical CDR3. This sequence joins TRBV6-5 and TRBJ1-5; 7 nucleotides align to TRBD1. Per the germline V gene, CDR1 is MNHEY and CDR2 is SVGAGI. There are 14 residues in the CDR3. After removal of 5 bases from V and 0 bases from J, the junction contained 1 base not matched to a gene. This chain's CDR3 is CASSRQGSNQPQHF. The CDR3 DNA is TGTGCCAGCAGTCGACAGGGTAGCAATCAGCCCCAGCATTTT.

The chain combines TRBV5-4 with TRBJ2-2; 9 bases line up with TRBD1. Per germline, CDR1 SGHNT and CDR2 YYREEE (reference sequence). Trimming took 4 bases from V and 4 from J; bases not matched to a gene: 8. This CDR3 spans 16 amino acids. CDR3 nucleotide sequence: TGTGCCAGCAGCCATAACAGGGGGCTAAGCACCGGGGAGCTGTTTTTT. Translation gives CASSHNRGLSTGELFF.

This chain links TRBV27 with TRBJ1-1; 8 bases agree with TRBD1. The CDR3 is 14 amino acids. V was pared by 6 bases and J by 1 base, with 4 bases of the junction left unmatched. Germline CDR1 is MNHEY and CDR2 is SMNVEV (reference sequence). CDR3 sequence (DNA): TGTGCCAGCAGCAGGGGGCCGGCGAACACTGAAGCTTTCTTT. This translates into CASSRGPANTEAFF.

This chain links TRBV5-4 with TRBJ1-6; D call uncertain. The germline CDR1 and CDR2 sequences are SGHNT and YYREEE (reference sequence). CDR3 length: 14 amino acids. Trimming stripped 6 bases from V and 5 bases from J, with 12 bases between. CDR3 in amino acids: CASKEDTDNSPLHF. CDR3 sequence (DNA): TGTGCCAGCAAGGAGGATACCGATAATTCACCCCTCCACTTT.

The J gene is TRBJ1-1, the V gene TRBV19; D uncertain. Trimming stripped 5 bases from V and 0 bases from J, with 13 bases between. Germline V gene data show CDR1 as LNHDA and CDR2 as SQIVND (reference sequence). CDR3 length: 15 residues. The CDR3 is CASSPPQRVNTEAFF. DNA for the CDR3: TGTGCCAGTAGTCCCCCCCAACGGGTGAACACTGAAGCTTTCTTT.

This clone was counted a few times. The chain carries TRBV4-1 and TRBJ1-5; unclear D gene. The CDR3 sequence is 18 residues long. Germline CDR1 and CDR2: MGHRA and YSYEKL. Deletions cut 5 bases from V and 3 bases from J, with 23 bases between. CDR3 residues: CASSFELAGRGNNQPQHF. CDR3 bases: TGCGCCAGCAGCTTCGAACTGGCGGGGAGAGGTAACAATCAGCCCCAGCATTTT.

Only one count was recorded for this clone. The V call is TRBV20-1, the J call TRBJ1-2, with 7 bases lining up with TRBD1. Trimming at V came to 3 bases and at J to 3 bases, leaving 7 bases not matched to a gene. From germline, CDR1 is DFQATT and CDR2 SNEGSKA (reference sequence). The CDR3 sequence is 14 residues long. CDR3 sequence reads: CSASQLTGDYGYTF. In DNA, the CDR3 is TGCAGTGCTAGTCAACTTACAGGGGACTATGGCTACACCTTC.

The chain couples TRBV25-1 to TRBJ1-4; 7 bases are shared with TRBD1. The CDR3 runs to 16 residues. V dropped 4 bases and J dropped 0; count of bases not matched to a gene: 5. Germline V lookup: CDR1 MGHDK, CDR2 SYGVNS. The CDR3 here is CASSVGQDATNEKLFF. The CDR3 DNA sequence: TGTGCCAGCAGTGTCGGACAGGATGCAACTAATGAAAAACTGTTTTTT.

The sample holds one count of this clone. J is TRBJ2-2 and V is TRBV6-5; 7 positions match TRBD2. CDR1 MNHEY and CDR2 SVGAGI come from the germline V gene. This CDR3 is 14 amino acids long. The junction had 4 bases not matched to a gene; V was cut back by 6 bases and J by 3 bases. The CDR3 protein is CASSLRGDTGELFF. CDR3 coding DNA: TGTGCCAGCAGCCTCCGGGGGGACACCGGGGAGCTGTTTTTT.